The TCR beta chain described here comes from a study of CD8+CD57+ T cells in acquired aplastic anemia. In this sample, this clonotype turned up many times. The germline CDR1 and CDR2 sequences are DFQATT and SNEGSKA (reference sequence). V dropped 6 bases and J dropped 7 bases, with 15 bases sitting between them. The CDR3 is made up of 13 amino acids. The study profiled TCR beta VDJ and CDR3 using genomic DNA as template. MiXCR, applied by TCRdb to the reads, yields one record per CDR3 protein. The table has about 270,000 distinct CDR3 sequences, approximately 55% seen once. Sequencing was done on a sample of sorted CD4+, CD8+, or CD8+CD57+ T cells (not recorded which) from PBMCs. The TCR comes from a human donor with severe aplastic anemia or a healthy control (not recorded which). The gene calls are TRBV20-1 and TRBJ1-4, with no clear D. The CDR3 DNA sequence: TGCAGTGCCAGATCTGGGATTACTGAAAAACTGTTTTTT. Translating gives CSARSGITEKLFF.